Sequencing of this T cell receptor beta chain was carried out in a study of cytotoxic CD8 clonotypes in ibrutinib-treated CLL. Whole-study findings and limits: Clonality increased at ibrutinib response, then returned toward baseline at progression. Relative to age-matched healthy donors, clonality at baseline was higher, and it tracked circulating CD8+ T-cell counts.

To note about this clone: Its antigen is unknown.

Germline V lookup: CDR1 SGDLS, CDR2 YYNGEE. The CDR3 runs to 11 residues. Trimming removed 0 bases at V and 12 bases at J, with 6 bases between. Profiled with immunoSEQ multiplex PCR; TCRdb holds only in-frame clones, not every one. The sample includes approximately 60,000 clones, 50% to 70% seen only once; the top ten take 20% to 30%. The sample here was PBMCs, taken at disease progression, from a patient treated with ibrutinib. The clonotype was recovered from a human donor with chronic lymphocytic leukemia. The gene calls are TRBV9 and TRBJ2-2; D is perhaps TRBD2 (5 bases). The CDR3 DNA reads as TGTGCCAGCAGCGTAGGAGGGAAGCTGTTTTTT. This gives the protein CASSVGGKLFF.